Presented here are 7 T cell receptor beta chains from one specimen sequenced in a study of patients and donors after allogeneic stem cell transplantation. TCRdb itself ran the RT-PCR reads through MiXCR, one entry per CDR3 protein. The table lists about 150,000 distinct CDR3 sequences, roughly 35% of them singletons. The sequenced material came from blood, either unsorted or a sorted T cell fraction (not recorded which). The receptors stem from a human donor who was either an allogeneic HSCT recipient or a stem cell or donor lymphocyte infusion donor (not recorded which). It is not recorded whose cells these are; they may come from a transplant donor.

This chain links TRBV12-3 or TRBV12-4 with TRBJ2-3, with TRBD2 identical over 12 bases. This CDR3 is built from 17 residues. V gave up 5 bases and J gave up 1 base; unmatched junction bases: 7. The CDR3 DNA reads TGTGCCAGCAGTCCGGCCCGACTAGCGGGGGGCACAGATACGCAGTATTTT. As protein: CASSPARLAGGTDTQYF.

The rearrangement joins TRBV12-3 or TRBV12-4 to TRBJ1-1, with a possible D match to TRBD1 (5 bases). The CDR3 contains 16 residues. V was pared by 5 bases and J by 11 bases, with 27 bases between. CDR3 region: CASSPWGSRFAHKAFF. CDR3 sequence (DNA): TGTGCCAGCAGTCCCTGGGGGTCCCGGTTTGCCCATAAGGCTTTCTTT.

The chain has TRBV27 and TRBJ2-3, with 10 bases identical to TRBD2. Germline CDR1 reads MNHEY; CDR2 reads SMNVEV (reference sequence). Trimming removed 4 bases from V and 3 bases from J; junction bases left unmatched: 7. The CDR3 has 16 amino acids. The CDR3 coding sequence is TGTGCCAGCAGTTCGCCGAGCGGGGGGGCTACAGATACGCAGTATTTT. This gives the protein CASSSPSGGATDTQYF.

This chain connects TRBV10-3 to TRBJ1-6; TRBD1 is a possible D gene (6 bases). CDR3 length: 18 residues. The V and J ends lost 5 bases and 1 base respectively, with 18 bases between them. The V gene's germline CDR1 is ENHRY and CDR2 SYGVKD. In nucleotides, the CDR3 is TGTGCCATCAGTCATACTAGGACAGTATTTTCCTATAATTCACCCCTCCACTTT. It is translated as CAISHTRTVFSYNSPLHF.

The table lists this clonotype with a few counts. This rearrangement joins TRBV5-1 to TRBJ1-6; D is perhaps TRBD1 (5 bases). The CDR3 totals 13 residues. Germline V lookup: CDR1 SGHRS, CDR2 YFSETQ. V was pared by 3 bases and J by 14 bases, with 15 bases between. Written as DNA, the CDR3 is TGCGCCAGCAGCTCTGGACAAACACCATCCCTCCACTTT. Its protein product is CASSSGQTPSLHF.

V is TRBV12-3 or TRBV12-4 and J is TRBJ2-5, with a possible D match to TRBD1 (6 bases). The CDR3 contains 15 residues. V was shortened by 2 bases and J by 1 base, with 11 bases between the two germline ends. The CDR3 DNA is TGTGCCAGCAGTTTATTGGGACATCGCCAAGAGACCCAGTACTTC. Protein product: CASSLLGHRQETQYF.

This clonotype appeared once. The V call is TRBV27, the J call TRBJ1-6; TRBD1 matches 9 bases. Germline CDR1 is MNHEY and CDR2 is SMNVEV (reference sequence). The V and J ends lost 4 bases and 7 bases, in that order; junction bases with no gene match: 5. This CDR3 spans 15 amino acids. The CDR3 DNA sequence: TGTGCCAGCAGTTCACTCGGACAGGGGAATTCACCCCTCCACTTT. Its protein product is CASSSLGQGNSPLHF.